This entry lists 16 T cell receptor beta chains sequenced from one sample in a study of T cell clusters in autoimmune cytopenias. TRB amplification used around 270 ng of peripheral blood genomic DNA. One tube held mixed TRB-A and TRB-B primer pools for touch-down PCR. TCRdb reprocessed the multiplex PCR reads and reports one entry per CDR3 protein, with no DNA. The listing contains approximately 10,000 distinct CDR3 sequences. The sequenced sample consisted of peripheral blood. The receptors originated from a human donor with an autoimmune cytopenia or autoimmune hepatitis (not recorded which).

V usage is TRBV19 and J usage is TRBJ1-5. Germline V gene lookup returns CDR1 LNHDA and CDR2 SQIVND (reference sequence). This CDR3 has 15 amino acids. The CDR3 region is CASSIAGGGNQPQHF.

By frequency, this clonotype registers medium-sized. The J gene is TRBJ1-1, the V gene TRBV29-1; TCRdb's D gene call, TRBD1, goes unchecked for lack of DNA. CDR3 length: 12 amino acids. In germline, CDR1 is SQVTM, CDR2 ANQGSEA. CDR3 residues: CSVVRVNTEAFF.

The chain links TRBV20-1 to TRBJ2-3; TCRdb names TRBD2, which stays unverified in the absence of DNA. CDR1 and CDR2 (germline): DFQATT, SNEGSKA (reference sequence). The CDR3 runs to 13 residues. CDR3 sequence reads: CSATGGGTDTQYF.

The CDR3 protein is CASRSTQASSYNEQFF. The rearrangement uses TRBV6-1 and TRBJ2-1. The CDR3 length is 16 residues. The germline CDR1 and CDR2 sequences are MNHNS and SASEGT.

This chain joins TRBV6-5 and TRBJ2-7; TCRdb outputs TRBD1, but without DNA this stays unchecked. This CDR3 has 14 residues. Germline CDR1 MNHEY, CDR2 SVGAGI. This CDR3 is CASRPPGHVYEQYF.

This CDR3 reads CASSLVGAINEKLFF. This chain links TRBV5-5 with TRBJ1-4. The CDR3 is 15 residues long. The V gene's germline CDR1 is SGHKS and CDR2 YYEKEE (reference sequence).

Considering frequency, this clonotype is medium-sized. This chain joins TRBV6-5 and TRBJ2-5; TCRdb gives TRBD1 as the D gene, but with no DNA this cannot be confirmed. This CDR3 is built from 13 residues. Germline CDR1 is MNHEY and CDR2 is SVGAGI. CDR3 amino acids: CASTLDREETQYF.

This clonotype registers medium-sized (0.01 to 0.1%) by frequency. This chain uses TRBV29-1 with TRBJ2-3; there is no DNA to check the TCRdb D call of TRBD2. Germline lookup yields CDR1 SQVTM and CDR2 ANQGSEA. CDR3 length equals 12 residues. The CDR3 here is CSVSGSTDTQYF.

The gene calls are TRBV20-1 and TRBJ2-7; TCRdb's D call, TRBD2, is unchecked because there is no DNA. This CDR3 contains 15 residues. Germline lookup yields CDR1 DFQATT and CDR2 SNEGSKA (reference sequence). CDR3 sequence: CSARDLGQSDSEQYF.

The genes are TRBV27 and TRBJ1-1; TCRdb indicates TRBD1, and absent DNA this call remains unverified. The CDR3 length is 12 residues. Germline assignment: CDR1 MNHEY and CDR2 SMNVEV (reference sequence). CDR3: CASSSGGTEAFF.

V gene TRBV27 combines with J gene TRBJ1-3. The CDR3 sequence is 15 residues long. The germline gives CDR1 MNHEY, CDR2 SMNVEV (reference sequence). The CDR3 here is CASSLSHLSGNTIYF.

The genes are TRBV5-5 and TRBJ2-2; the D call from TCRdb, TRBD1, cannot be confirmed without DNA. This CDR3 spans 16 amino acids. The V gene's germline CDR1 is SGHKS and CDR2 YYEKEE (reference sequence). The CDR3 region is CASRFGPGGSTGELFF.

The J gene is TRBJ1-1, the V gene TRBV19; TCRdb selects TRBD1, and the lack of DNA leaves this call unchecked. This CDR3 region has 13 residues. Germline V gives CDR1 LNHDA, CDR2 SQIVND (reference sequence). CDR3 in amino acids: CASSMMGATEAFF.

The chain recombines TRBV19 with TRBJ2-1; the TCRdb D gene call, TRBD1, has no DNA to confirm it. Germline values: CDR1 LNHDA, CDR2 SQIVND (reference sequence). CDR3 size: 13 residues. CDR3 in amino acids: CASSGTDYNEQFF.

The J gene is TRBJ1-4, the V gene TRBV6-5; TCRdb names TRBD1, which stays unverified in the absence of DNA. Germline loops: CDR1 MNHEY, CDR2 SVGAGI. The CDR3 contains 14 residues. The CDR3 spells CASSYSNGGEKLFF.

This sequence joins TRBV19 and TRBJ2-5; without DNA, the TCRdb call of TRBD1 cannot be checked. CDR3 length: 13 residues. In germline, CDR1 is LNHDA, CDR2 SQIVND (reference sequence). The CDR3 sequence: CASSLGRQETQYF.